This T cell receptor beta chain was sequenced for a study of cytomegalovirus exposure and HLA in healthy donors. The assay was immunoSEQ multiplex PCR, and TCRdb's table has in-frame clones only and misses some. This sample has 76,000 or so clones, with roughly 95% found just once. Germline CDR1 reads SGHTA; CDR2 reads FQGTGA. CDR3 length: 20 residues. Losses at the gene ends were 1 base for V and 5 bases for J; bases not matched to a gene: 15. The gene calls are TRBV7-3 and TRBJ2-2; 11 bases align to TRBD2. This TCR came from a woman younger than 30 in good health and CMV-seropositive. What was sequenced was PBMCs. CDR3 sequence: CASSLSPPSLAGGPTGELFF. The CDR3 DNA is TGTGCCAGCAGCTTAAGCCCACCCTCATTAGCGGGAGGGCCAACCGGGGAGCTGTTTTTT.